The following is a TCR beta chain sequence with its context. The CDR3 consists of 17 residues. The V and J ends lost 1 base and 1 base respectively, with 13 bases between them. From germline, CDR1 is LGHNT and CDR2 FRNRAP. Produced via immunoSEQ multiplex PCR; TCRdb's table is partial and in-frame only. The sample has more than 85,000 clones, about four fifths seen once. The source of the sample is a study of blood T cell repertoires in COVID-19. Study-wide background: In each case, the material was cDNA or gDNA derived from T cells, B-cell-depleted T cells, or PBMCs.

The genes are TRBV12-5 and TRBJ2-2; D unclear. The TCR sequence derives from a woman aged 80 or older with acute or convalescent COVID-19. The sequenced sample was peripheral blood. This chain's CDR3 is CASGLEVLAQNTGELFF. The CDR3 nucleotides read TGTGCTAGTGGTTTGGAAGTGTTGGCCCAGAACACCGGGGAGCTGTTTTTT.